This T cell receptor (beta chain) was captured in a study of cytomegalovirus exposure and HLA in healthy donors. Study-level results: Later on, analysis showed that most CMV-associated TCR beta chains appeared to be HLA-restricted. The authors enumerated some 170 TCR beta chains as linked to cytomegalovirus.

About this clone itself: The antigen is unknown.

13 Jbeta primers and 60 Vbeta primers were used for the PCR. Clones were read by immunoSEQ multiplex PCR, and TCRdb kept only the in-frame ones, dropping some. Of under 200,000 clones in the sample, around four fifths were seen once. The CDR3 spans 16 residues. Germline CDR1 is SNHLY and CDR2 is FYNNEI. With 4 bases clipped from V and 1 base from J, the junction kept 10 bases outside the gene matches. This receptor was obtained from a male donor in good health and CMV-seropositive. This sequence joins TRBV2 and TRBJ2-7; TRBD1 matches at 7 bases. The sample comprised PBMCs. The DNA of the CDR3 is TGTGCCAGCAGTGGGAGTCGACAGGGCTTTTCCTACGAGCAGTACTTC. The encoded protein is CASSGSRQGFSYEQYF. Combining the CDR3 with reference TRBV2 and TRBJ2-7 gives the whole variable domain EPEVTQTPSHQVTQMGQEVILRCVPISNHLYFYWYRQILGQKVEFLVSFYNNEISEKSEIFDDQFSVERPDGSNFTLKIRSTKLEDSAMYFCASSGSRQGFSYEQYFGPGTRLTVT.